This T cell receptor beta chain was sequenced during a study of shared clonotypes between healthy human individuals. Only in-frame clones appear in the TCRdb table, and some are missing; sequencing was by immunoSEQ multiplex PCR. The table shows approximately 500,000 clones, with about 75% occurring only once. The length of the CDR3 is 15 residues. The ends lost 5 bases at V and 4 bases at J; junction bases unmatched: 5. Germline V CDR1 and CDR2: SEHNR, FQNEAQ (reference sequence). This clonotype originated in a woman in her forties in good health. Some clones in this sample may be carry-over from other donors' samples. This chain links TRBV7-9 with TRBJ2-3; 11 nucleotides line up with TRBD2. The sample comprised PBMCs. The CDR3, as DNA: TGTGCCAGCAGCATACTAGCGGGAGCGGCAGATACGCAGTATTTT. This encodes CASSILAGAADTQYF.